These 14 T cell receptor beta chains were all obtained from the same sample, sequenced in a study of blood T cell repertoires in COVID-19. The assay was immunoSEQ multiplex PCR, and TCRdb's table has in-frame clones only and misses some. The sample lists 240,000 or so clones; more than 75% were seen once. The sequenced sample consisted of PBMCs or T cells enriched from blood (not recorded which). The receptors here all came from a woman between 45 and 65 years old who had recovered from COVID-19.

In DNA, the CDR3 is TGTGCCAGCAGTCACGGACAGAGCTATGGCTACACCTTC. This sequence encodes CASSHGQSYGYTF. The chain couples TRBV12-3 or TRBV12-4 to TRBJ1-2, with D perhaps matching TRBD1 (6 bases). CDR3 length equals 13 residues. The V end lost 5 bases, the J end lost 4 bases, and 11 bases lay between the germline ends.

This clone was counted once. The chain couples TRBV7-8 to TRBJ2-7; possible D gene TRBD1, 5 bases. V dropped 5 bases and J dropped 7 bases, with 12 bases sitting between them. The CDR3 spans 12 residues. Germline V gene sequence: CDR1 SGHVS, CDR2 FQNEAQ. CDR3 residues: CASSVRTSEQYF. CDR3 sequence (DNA): TGTGCCAGCAGCGTACGGACATCGGAGCAGTACTTC.

The V call is TRBV10-2, the J call TRBJ2-1; 15 bases line up with TRBD2. Trimming at V came to 2 bases and at J to 4 bases, leaving 6 bases not matched to a gene. The CDR3 covers 18 residues. Germline lookup yields CDR1 WSHSY and CDR2 SAAADI. The CDR3 region has the DNA TGCGCCAGCAGTGAGGGACTAGCGGGGGGGAGCTTTTACAATGAGCAGTTCTTC. It specifies CASSEGLAGGSFYNEQFF.

This rearrangement joins TRBV6-5 to TRBJ1-1; 8 positions match TRBD1. This CDR3 spans 15 amino acids. Germline trimming cut 1 base from V and 1 base from J; bases unmatched to any gene: 2. Germline CDR1 and CDR2: MNHEY and SVGAGI. The chain's CDR3 is CASSYLGQENTEAFF. CDR3 sequence (DNA): TGTGCCAGCAGTTACTTGGGACAGGAGAACACTGAAGCTTTCTTT.

In its sample, this clone was seen a few times. This chain joins TRBV7-2 and TRBJ2-7, with D maybe TRBD1 (6 bases). The length of the CDR3 is 16 residues. Trimming took 0 bases from V and 3 from J, leaving 15 bases between them. CDR1 is SGHTA and CDR2 is FQGNSA in the germline V gene. The CDR3 loop is CASSLAPPGAGYEQYF. The CDR3 bases are TGTGCCAGCAGCTTAGCCCCCCCAGGGGCGGGCTACGAGCAGTACTTC.

The chain combines TRBV11-3 with TRBJ2-2, with D tentatively TRBD2 (5 bases). This CDR3 is built from 12 residues. Germline V CDR1 and CDR2: SGHNT, YENEEA. Trimming took 5 bases from V and 7 from J, leaving 8 bases between them. The CDR3 DNA reads TGTGCCAGCAGCCCCCGGGACGGGGAGCTGTTTTTT. Amino acid sequence: CASSPRDGELFF.

The V call is TRBV5-4, the J call TRBJ2-5; a weak D match, TRBD2 (6 bases). The CDR3 runs 15 residues. The germline V gene has CDR1 SGHNT and CDR2 YYREEE (reference sequence). With 3 bases removed from V and 5 bases from J, the gap between germline ends came to 17 bases. The CDR3 spells CASSSPGPGVETQYF. CDR3 in DNA: TGTGCCAGCAGCTCCCCAGGTCCGGGAGTGGAGACCCAGTACTTC.

The chain recombines TRBV27 with TRBJ1-2; 8 nucleotides agree with TRBD1. The CDR3 length is 12 residues. Germline loops: CDR1 MNHEY, CDR2 SMNVEV (reference sequence). V was pared by 5 bases and J by 4 bases, with 0 bases of the junction left unmatched. CDR3 sequence (DNA): TGTGCCAGCAGTGACAGGGGCTATGGCTACACCTTC. Its protein product is CASSDRGYGYTF.

The genes are TRBV7-2 and TRBJ2-1; 8 bases align to TRBD2. J was trimmed by 6 bases and V by 4 bases; bases with no gene match: 17. This CDR3 is built from 18 residues. The germline V gene has CDR1 SGHTA and CDR2 FQGNSA. The CDR3 reads CASSSKSLTSGLGNEQFF. The CDR3 DNA is TGTGCCAGCAGCTCTAAAAGCTTAACTAGCGGATTAGGCAATGAGCAGTTCTTC.

This clone is a singleton in its sample. V is TRBV27 and J is TRBJ2-5, with TRBD2 matching over 7 bases. Germline V gene lookup returns CDR1 MNHEY and CDR2 SMNVEV (reference sequence). The CDR3 is 17 residues long. V lost 5 bases to trimming and J lost 1 base; unmatched junction nucleotides: 13. Here the CDR3 DNA reads TGTGCCAGCAGTCCCCTGGGGGTAGCGGGTTTCCAAGAGACCCAGTACTTC. Amino acids: CASSPLGVAGFQETQYF.

The chain has TRBV7-7 and TRBJ2-5; D is perhaps TRBD2 (6 bases). The CDR3 runs 15 residues. Looked up from germline, CDR1 is SSHAT and CDR2 is FNYEAQ (reference sequence). CDR3 coding DNA: TGTGCTATCGGGGCGGGGTCGTTTTGGGAGGAGACCCAGTACTTC. Amino acid sequence: CAIGAGSFWEETQYF.

The chain recombines TRBV7-6 with TRBJ2-3; D might be TRBD2 (7 bases). The CDR3 sequence is 17 residues long. CDR1 and CDR2 from the germline V gene are SGHVS and FNYEAQ. Trimming removed 1 base from V and 0 bases from J, with 14 bases in between. DNA for the CDR3: TGTGCCAGCAGCTTAGTGGGGGGGGCTCGGAGCACAGATACGCAGTATTTT. This translates into CASSLVGGARSTDTQYF.

Only a few counts were recorded for this clone. This rearrangement joins TRBV7-2 to TRBJ2-4; TRBD2 might be the D (6 bases). Germline assignment: CDR1 SGHTA and CDR2 FQGNSA. Trimming shortened V by 1 base and J by 2 bases, and 12 bases separated the two germline ends. This CDR3 region has 16 residues. The CDR3 DNA sequence: TGTGCCAGCAGCTTAGGCGGGGACTCGTCCAAAAACATTCAGTACTTC. Translation: CASSLGGDSSKNIQYF.

CDR3 loop: CAISGTGFGEKLFF. The CDR3 bases are TGTGCCATCAGTGGGACAGGGTTTGGTGAAAAACTGTTTTTT. The genes are TRBV10-3 and TRBJ1-4, with 8 bases matching TRBD1. CDR1 is ENHRY and CDR2 is SYGVKD in the germline V gene. V trimming: 4 bases; J trimming: 7 bases; junction bases outside the gene matches: 5. CDR3 length equals 14 residues.